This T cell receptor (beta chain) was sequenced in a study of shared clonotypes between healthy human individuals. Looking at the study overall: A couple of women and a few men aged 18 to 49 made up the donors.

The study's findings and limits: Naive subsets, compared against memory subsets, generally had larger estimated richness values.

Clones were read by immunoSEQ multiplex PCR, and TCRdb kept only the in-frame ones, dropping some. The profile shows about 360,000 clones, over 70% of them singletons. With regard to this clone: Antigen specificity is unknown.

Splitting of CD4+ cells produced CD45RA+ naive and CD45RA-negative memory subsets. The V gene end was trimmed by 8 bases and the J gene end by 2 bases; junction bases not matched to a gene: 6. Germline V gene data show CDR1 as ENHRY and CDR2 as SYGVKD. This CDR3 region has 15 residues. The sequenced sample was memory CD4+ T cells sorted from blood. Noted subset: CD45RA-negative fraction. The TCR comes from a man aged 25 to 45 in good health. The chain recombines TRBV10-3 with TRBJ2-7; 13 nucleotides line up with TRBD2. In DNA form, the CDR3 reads TGTGCCATCGGGGAACTAGCGGGAGGGCCCTACGAGCAGTACTTC. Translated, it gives CAIGELAGGPYEQYF.